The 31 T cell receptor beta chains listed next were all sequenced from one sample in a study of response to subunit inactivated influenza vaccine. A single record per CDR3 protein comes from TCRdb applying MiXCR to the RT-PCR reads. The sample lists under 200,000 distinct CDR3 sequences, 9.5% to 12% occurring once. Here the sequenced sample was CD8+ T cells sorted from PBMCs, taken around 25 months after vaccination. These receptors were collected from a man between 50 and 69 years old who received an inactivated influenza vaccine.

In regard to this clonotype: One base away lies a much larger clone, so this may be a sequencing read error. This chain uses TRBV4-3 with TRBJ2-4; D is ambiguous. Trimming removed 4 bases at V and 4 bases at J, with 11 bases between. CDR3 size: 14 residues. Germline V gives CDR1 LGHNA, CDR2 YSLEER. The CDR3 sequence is CASSPPGRKNIQYF. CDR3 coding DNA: TGCGCCAGCAGCCCGCCCGGGCGGAAAAACATTCAGTACTTC.

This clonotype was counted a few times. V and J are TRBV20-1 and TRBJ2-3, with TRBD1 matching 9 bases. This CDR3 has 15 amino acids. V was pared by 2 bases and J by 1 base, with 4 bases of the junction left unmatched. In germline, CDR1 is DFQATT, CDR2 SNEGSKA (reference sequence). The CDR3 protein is CSARPRTGGTDTQYF. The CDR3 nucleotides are TGCAGTGCTAGACCCCGGACAGGGGGCACAGATACGCAGTATTTT.

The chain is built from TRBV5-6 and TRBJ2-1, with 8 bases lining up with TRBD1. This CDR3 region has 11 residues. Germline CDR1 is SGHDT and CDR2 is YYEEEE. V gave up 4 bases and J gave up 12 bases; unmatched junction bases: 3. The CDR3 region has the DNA TGTGCCAGCAGCGACGGACAGGGGCAGTTCTTC. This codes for CASSDGQGQFF.

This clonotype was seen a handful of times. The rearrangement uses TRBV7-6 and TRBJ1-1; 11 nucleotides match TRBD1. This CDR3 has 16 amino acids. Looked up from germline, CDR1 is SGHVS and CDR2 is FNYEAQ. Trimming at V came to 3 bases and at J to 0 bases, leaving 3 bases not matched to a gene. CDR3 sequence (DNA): TGTGCCAGCAGCTTCGGACAGGGGGCCGTGAACACTGAAGCTTTCTTT. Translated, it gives CASSFGQGAVNTEAFF. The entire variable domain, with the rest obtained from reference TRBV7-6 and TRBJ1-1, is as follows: GAGVSQSPRYKVTKRGQDVALRCDPISGHVSLYWYRQALGQGPEFLTYFNYEAQQDKSGLPNDRFSAERPEGSISTLTIQRTEQRDSAMYRCASSFGQGAVNTEAFFGQGTRLTVV.

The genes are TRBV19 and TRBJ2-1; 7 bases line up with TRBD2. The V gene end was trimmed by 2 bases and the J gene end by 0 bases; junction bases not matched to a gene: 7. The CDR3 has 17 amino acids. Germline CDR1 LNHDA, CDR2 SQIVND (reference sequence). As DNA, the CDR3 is TGTGCCAGTAGTATACTTGGGAGGGTATCCTCCTACAATGAGCAGTTCTTC. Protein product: CASSILGRVSSYNEQFF.

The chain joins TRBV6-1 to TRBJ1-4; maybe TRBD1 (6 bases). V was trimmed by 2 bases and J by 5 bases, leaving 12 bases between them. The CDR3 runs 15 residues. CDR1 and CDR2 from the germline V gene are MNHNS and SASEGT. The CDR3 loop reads CASSEFGGANEKLFF. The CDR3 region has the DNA TGTGCCAGCAGTGAATTCGGGGGGGCAAATGAAAAACTGTTTTTT.

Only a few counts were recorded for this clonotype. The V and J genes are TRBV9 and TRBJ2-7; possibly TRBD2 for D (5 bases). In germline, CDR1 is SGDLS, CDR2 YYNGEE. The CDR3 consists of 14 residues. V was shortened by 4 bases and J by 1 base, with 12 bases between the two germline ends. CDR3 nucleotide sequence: TGTGCCAGCAGCAAGGACTTGATGTCCTACGAGCAGTACTTC. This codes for CASSKDLMSYEQYF. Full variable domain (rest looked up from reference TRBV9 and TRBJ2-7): DSGVTQTPKHLITATGQRVTLRCSPRSGDLSVYWYQQSLDQGLQFLIQYYNGEERAKGNILERFSAQQFPDLHSELNLSSLELGDSALYFCASSKDLMSYEQYFGPGTRLTVT.

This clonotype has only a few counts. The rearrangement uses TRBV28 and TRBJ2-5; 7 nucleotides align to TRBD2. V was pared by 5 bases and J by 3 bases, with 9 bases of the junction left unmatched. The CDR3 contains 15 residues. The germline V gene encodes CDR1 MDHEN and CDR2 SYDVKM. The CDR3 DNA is TGTGCCAGCAGTCTCTACCGGGACTACGAAGAGACCCAGTACTTC. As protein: CASSLYRDYEETQYF.

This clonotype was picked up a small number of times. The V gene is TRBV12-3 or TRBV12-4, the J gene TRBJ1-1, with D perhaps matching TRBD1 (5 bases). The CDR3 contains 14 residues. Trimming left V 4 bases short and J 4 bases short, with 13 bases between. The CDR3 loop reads CASSWSRGGTEAFF. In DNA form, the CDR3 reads TGTGCCAGCAGTTGGTCCCGGGGGGGCACTGAAGCTTTCTTT.

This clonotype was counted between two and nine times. The CDR3 DNA reads as TGTGCCAGCAGTTTAGCTTTAGGCAATACGCAGTATTTT. The encoded protein is CASSLALGNTQYF. The V gene is TRBV28, the J gene TRBJ2-3; D remains ambiguous. Between the trimmed V and J ends, which lost 2 bases and 7 bases, there was a span of 10 bases. The CDR3 has 13 residues. The germline V gene encodes CDR1 MDHEN and CDR2 SYDVKM. Looking up the rest from reference TRBV28 and TRBJ2-3 gives the full variable domain: DVKVTQSSRYLVKRTGEKVFLECVQDMDHENMFWYRQDPGLGLRLIYFSYDVKMKEKGDIPEGYSVSREKKERFSLILESASTNQTSMYLCASSLALGNTQYFGPGTRLTVL.

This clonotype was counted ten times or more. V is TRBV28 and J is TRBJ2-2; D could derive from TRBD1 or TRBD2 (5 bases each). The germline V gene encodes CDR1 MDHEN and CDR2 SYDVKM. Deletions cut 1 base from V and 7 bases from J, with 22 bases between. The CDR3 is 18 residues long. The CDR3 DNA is TGTGCCAGCAGTTTATTCTTCTGGCAGGGAGTACTGAACGGGGAGCTGTTTTTT. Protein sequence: CASSLFFWQGVLNGELFF.

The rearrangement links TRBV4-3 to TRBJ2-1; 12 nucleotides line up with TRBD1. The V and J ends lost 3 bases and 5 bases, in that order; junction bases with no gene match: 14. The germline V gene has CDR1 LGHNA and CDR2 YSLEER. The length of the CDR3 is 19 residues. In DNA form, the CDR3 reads TGCGCCAGCAGCCAGTCCGGGACAGGGGGCTTAGCGGGAGACAATGAGCAGTTCTTC. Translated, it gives CASSQSGTGGLAGDNEQFF.

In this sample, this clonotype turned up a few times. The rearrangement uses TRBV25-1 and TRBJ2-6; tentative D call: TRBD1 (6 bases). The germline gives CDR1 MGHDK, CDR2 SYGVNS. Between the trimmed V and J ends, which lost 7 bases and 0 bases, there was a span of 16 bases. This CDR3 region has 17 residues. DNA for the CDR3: TGTGCCAGCAAATCAGGGGTTGGGGCCTCTGGGGCCAACGTCCTGACTTTC. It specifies CASKSGVGASGANVLTF. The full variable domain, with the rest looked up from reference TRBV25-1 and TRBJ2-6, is EADIYQTPRYLVIGTGKKITLECSQTMGHDKMYWYQQDPGMELHLIHYSYGVNSTEKGDLSSESTVSRIRTEHFPLTLESARPSHTSQYLCASKSGVGASGANVLTFGAGSRLTVL.

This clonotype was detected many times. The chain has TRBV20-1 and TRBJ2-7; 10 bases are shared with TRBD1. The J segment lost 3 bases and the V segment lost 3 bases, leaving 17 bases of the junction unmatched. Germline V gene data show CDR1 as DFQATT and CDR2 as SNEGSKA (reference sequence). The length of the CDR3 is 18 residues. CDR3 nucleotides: TGCAGTGCTAGTGAATCCGGGACAGGGGTGGAAAAAATCTACGAGCAGTACTTC. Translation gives CSASESGTGVEKIYEQYF.

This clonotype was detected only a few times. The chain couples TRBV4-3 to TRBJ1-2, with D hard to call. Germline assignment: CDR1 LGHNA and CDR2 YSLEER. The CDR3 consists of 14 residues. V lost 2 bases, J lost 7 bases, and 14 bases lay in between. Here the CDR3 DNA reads TGCGCCAGCAGCCAAACGAGGCGGGAGACTGGCTACACCTTC. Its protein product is CASSQTRRETGYTF.

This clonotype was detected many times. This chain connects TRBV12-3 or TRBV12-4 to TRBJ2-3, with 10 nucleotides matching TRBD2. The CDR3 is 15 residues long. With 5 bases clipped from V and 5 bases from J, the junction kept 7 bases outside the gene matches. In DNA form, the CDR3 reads TGTGCCAGCAGTACATTAGCGGGGGGCCTAGATACGCAGTATTTT. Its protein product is CASSTLAGGLDTQYF.

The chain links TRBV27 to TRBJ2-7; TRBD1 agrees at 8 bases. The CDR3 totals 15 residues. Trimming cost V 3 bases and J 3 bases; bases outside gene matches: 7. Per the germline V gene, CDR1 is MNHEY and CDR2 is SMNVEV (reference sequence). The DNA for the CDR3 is TGTGCCAGCAGTTTGACAGGGGCCGTTGTCTACGAGCAGTACTTC. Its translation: CASSLTGAVVYEQYF.

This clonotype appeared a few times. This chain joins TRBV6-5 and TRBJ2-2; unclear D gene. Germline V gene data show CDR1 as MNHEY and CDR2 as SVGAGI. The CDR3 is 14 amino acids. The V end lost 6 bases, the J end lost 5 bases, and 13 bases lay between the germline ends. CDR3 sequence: CASSYPLGTGELFF. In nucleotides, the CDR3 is TGTGCCAGCAGCTACCCGCTAGGGACCGGGGAGCTGTTTTTT.

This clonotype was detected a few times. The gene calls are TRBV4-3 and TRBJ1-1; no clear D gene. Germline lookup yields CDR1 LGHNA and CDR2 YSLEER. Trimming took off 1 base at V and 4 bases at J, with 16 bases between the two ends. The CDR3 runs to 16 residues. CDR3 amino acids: CASSQGLSSEGTEAFF. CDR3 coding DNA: TGCGCCAGCAGCCAAGGTTTAAGCTCCGAGGGCACTGAAGCTTTCTTT.

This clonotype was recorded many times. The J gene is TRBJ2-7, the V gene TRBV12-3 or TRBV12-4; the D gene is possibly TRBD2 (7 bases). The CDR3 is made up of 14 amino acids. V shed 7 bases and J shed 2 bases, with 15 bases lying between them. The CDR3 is CASTWGGPAYEQYF. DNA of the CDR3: TGTGCCAGCACCTGGGGGGGGCCGGCCTACGAGCAGTACTTC.

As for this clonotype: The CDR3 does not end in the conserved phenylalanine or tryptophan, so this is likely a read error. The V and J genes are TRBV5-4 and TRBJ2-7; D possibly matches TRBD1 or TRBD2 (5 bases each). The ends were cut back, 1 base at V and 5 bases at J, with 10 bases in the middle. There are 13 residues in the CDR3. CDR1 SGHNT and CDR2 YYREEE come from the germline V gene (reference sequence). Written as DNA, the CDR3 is TGTGCCAGCAGCTTGTTTCTGGGGGACGAGCAGTACATC. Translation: CASSLFLGDEQYI.

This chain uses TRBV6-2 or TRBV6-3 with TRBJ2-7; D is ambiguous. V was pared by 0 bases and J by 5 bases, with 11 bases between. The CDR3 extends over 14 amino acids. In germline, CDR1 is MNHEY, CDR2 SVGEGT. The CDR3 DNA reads TGTGCCAGCAGTTACTCGGTTACAGTGGACGAGCAGTACTTC. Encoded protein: CASSYSVTVDEQYF.

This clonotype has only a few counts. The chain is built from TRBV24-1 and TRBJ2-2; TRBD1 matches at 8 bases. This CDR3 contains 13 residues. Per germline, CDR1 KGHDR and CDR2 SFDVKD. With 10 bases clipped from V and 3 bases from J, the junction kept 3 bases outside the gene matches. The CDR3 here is CATQDRDTGELFF. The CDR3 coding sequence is TGTGCCACTCAGGACAGGGACACCGGGGAGCTGTTTTTT.

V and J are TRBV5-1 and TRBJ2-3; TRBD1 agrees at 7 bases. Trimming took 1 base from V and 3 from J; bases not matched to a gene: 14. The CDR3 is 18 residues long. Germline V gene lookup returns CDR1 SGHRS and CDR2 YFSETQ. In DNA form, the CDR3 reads TGCGCCAGCAGCTTGCAAATACCACAGGGGATCAAGACAGATACGCAGTATTTT. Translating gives CASSLQIPQGIKTDTQYF.

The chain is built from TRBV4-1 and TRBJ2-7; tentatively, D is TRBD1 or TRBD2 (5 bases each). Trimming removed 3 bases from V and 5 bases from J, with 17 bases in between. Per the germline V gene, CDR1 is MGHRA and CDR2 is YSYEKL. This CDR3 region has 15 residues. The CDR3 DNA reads TGCGCCAGCAGCCACGTCTCCGGGACCCTAGACGAGCAGTACTTC. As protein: CASSHVSGTLDEQYF.

The CDR3 nucleotides are TGTGCCAGCAGCATCAGCCTAGCCAAAAACATTCAGTACTTC. Translated: CASSISLAKNIQYF. The V and J genes are TRBV5-5 and TRBJ2-4; no clear D. Deletions cut 4 bases from V and 0 bases from J, with 8 bases between. The CDR3 is 14 residues long. Germline values: CDR1 SGHKS, CDR2 YYEKEE (reference sequence).

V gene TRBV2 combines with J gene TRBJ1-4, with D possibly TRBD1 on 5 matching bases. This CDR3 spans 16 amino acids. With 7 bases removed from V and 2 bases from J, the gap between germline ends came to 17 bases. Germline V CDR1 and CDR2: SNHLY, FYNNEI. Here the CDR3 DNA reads TGTGCCAGCAACACCTTAGGGGTGAAGACTAATGAAAAACTGTTTTTT. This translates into CASNTLGVKTNEKLFF. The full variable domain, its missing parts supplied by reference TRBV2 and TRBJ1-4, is EPEVTQTPSHQVTQMGQEVILRCVPISNHLYFYWYRQILGQKVEFLVSFYNNEISEKSEIFDDQFSVERPDGSNFTLKIRSTKLEDSAMYFCASNTLGVKTNEKLFFGSGTQLSVL.

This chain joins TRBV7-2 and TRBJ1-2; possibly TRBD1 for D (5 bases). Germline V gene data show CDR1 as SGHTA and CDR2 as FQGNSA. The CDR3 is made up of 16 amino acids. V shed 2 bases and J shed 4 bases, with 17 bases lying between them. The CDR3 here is CASSLRPNSGGYGYTF. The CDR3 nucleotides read TGTGCCAGCAGCTTAAGACCAAACTCGGGGGGCTATGGCTACACCTTC.

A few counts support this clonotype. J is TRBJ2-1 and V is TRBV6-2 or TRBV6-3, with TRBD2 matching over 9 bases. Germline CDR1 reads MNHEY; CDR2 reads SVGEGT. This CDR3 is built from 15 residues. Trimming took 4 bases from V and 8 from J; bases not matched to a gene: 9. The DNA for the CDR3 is TGTGCCAGCAGTTGGATTAGCGGGAGTTTCGATGAGCAGTTCTTC. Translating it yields CASSWISGSFDEQFF.

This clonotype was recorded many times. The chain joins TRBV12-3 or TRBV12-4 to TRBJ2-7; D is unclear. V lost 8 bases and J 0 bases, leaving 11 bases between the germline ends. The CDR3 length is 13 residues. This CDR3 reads CASSIPSSYEQYF. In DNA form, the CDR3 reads TGTGCCAGCTCAATACCTAGCTCCTACGAGCAGTACTTC.

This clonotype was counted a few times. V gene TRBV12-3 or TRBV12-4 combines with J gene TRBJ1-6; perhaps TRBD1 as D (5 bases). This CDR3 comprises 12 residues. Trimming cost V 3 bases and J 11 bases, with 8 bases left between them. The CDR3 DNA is TGTGCCAGCAGTTTTGGGACTCCACCCCTCCACTTT. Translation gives CASSFGTPPLHF.